These 4 T cell receptor beta chains originate from one sample sequenced in a study of blood T cell repertoires in COVID-19 (dated by TCRdb to the early 2020s). Library creation used the immunoSEQ multiplex PCR assay. The table was pulled from immuneACCESS by TCRdb, which kept in-frame rearrangements only. Such tables lose some clones; where checked, under half of the loss comes from unresolved V genes, and the rest has no known cause. This sample holds more than 150,000 clones; approximately 91% were observed only once. The biggest ten clones account for 0.53% of the sample. Sample: peripheral blood. These receptors all come from a man aged 45-65 years with acute or convalescent COVID-19.

J is TRBJ2-1 and V is TRBV6-5; a weak D match, TRBD2 (6 bases). Trimming cost V 6 bases and J 0 bases, with 12 bases left between them. Germline V CDR1 and CDR2: MNHEY, SVGAGI. The CDR3 length is 15 residues. DNA for the CDR3: TGTGCCAGCAGCCGGGGACTTAGCTCCTACAATGAGCAGTTCTTC. It specifies CASSRGLSSYNEQFF.

The CDR3 region has the DNA TGTGCCAGCAAAGCGGGAGGGCTTGCAGATACGCAGTATTTT. This gives the protein CASKAGGLADTQYF. The chain has TRBV27 and TRBJ2-3; 10 nucleotides agree with TRBD2. Trimming cost V 7 bases and J 4 bases; bases outside gene matches: 5. Germline V gene sequence: CDR1 MNHEY, CDR2 SMNVEV (reference sequence). The CDR3 length is 14 residues.

This clone was seen just once. The chain recombines TRBV12-3 or TRBV12-4 with TRBJ1-6; tentative D call: TRBD1 (5 bases). The CDR3 totals 13 residues. V lost 5 bases, J lost 4 bases, and 6 bases lay in between. The DNA for the CDR3 is TGTGCCAGCAGTACAGGTTATAATTCACCCCTCCACTTT. Translation: CASSTGYNSPLHF.

The chain uses TRBV15 and TRBJ2-7; 8 nucleotides line up with TRBD1. The J segment lost 2 bases and the V segment lost 4 bases, leaving 4 bases of the junction unmatched. The CDR3 contains 14 residues. Per the germline V gene, CDR1 is LNHNV and CDR2 is YYDKDF (reference sequence). The CDR3 DNA reads TGTGCCACCAGCAAGACAGGGGAGACCTACGAGCAGTACTTC. It yields the protein CATSKTGETYEQYF.